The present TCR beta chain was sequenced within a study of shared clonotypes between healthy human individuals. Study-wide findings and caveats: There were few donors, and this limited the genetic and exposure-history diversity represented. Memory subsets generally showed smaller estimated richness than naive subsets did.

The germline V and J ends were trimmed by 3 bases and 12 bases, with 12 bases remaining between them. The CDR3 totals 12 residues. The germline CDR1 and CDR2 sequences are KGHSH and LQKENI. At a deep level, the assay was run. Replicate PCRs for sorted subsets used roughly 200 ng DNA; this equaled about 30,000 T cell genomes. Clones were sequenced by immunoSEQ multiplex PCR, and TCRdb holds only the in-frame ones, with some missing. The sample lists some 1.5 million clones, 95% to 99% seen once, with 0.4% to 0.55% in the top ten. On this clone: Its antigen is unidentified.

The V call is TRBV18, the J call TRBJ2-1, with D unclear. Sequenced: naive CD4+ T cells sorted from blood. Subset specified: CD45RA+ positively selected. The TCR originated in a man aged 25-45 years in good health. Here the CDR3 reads CASSPMRPLQFF. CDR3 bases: TGTGCCAGCTCACCCATGCGACCACTGCAGTTCTTC.